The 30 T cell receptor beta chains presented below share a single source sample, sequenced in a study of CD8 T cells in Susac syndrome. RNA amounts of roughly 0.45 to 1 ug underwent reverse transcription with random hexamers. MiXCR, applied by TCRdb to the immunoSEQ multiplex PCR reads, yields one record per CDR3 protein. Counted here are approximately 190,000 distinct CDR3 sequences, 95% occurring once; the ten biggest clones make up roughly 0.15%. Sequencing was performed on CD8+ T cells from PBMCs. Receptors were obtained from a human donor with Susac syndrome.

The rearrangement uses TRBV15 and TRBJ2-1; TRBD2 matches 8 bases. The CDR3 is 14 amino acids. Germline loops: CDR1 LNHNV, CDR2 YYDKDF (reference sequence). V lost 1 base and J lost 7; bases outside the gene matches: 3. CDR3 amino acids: CATSRAASGNEQFF. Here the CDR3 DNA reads TGTGCCACCAGCAGAGCGGCTAGCGGGAATGAGCAGTTCTTC.

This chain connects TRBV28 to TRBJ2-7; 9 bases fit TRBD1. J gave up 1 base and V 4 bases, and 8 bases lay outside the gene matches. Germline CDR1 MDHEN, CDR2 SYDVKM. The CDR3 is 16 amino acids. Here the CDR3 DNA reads TGTGCCAGCAGTTCCCCCCACAGGGGGCCTTCCTACGAGCAGTACTTC. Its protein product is CASSSPHRGPSYEQYF.

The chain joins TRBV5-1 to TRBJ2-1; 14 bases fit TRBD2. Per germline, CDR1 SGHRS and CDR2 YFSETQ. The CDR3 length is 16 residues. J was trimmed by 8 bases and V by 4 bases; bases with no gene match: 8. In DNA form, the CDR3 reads TGCGCCAGCAGCAAAAATGGACTAGCGGGAGGAGATGAGCAGTTCTTC. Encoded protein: CASSKNGLAGGDEQFF.

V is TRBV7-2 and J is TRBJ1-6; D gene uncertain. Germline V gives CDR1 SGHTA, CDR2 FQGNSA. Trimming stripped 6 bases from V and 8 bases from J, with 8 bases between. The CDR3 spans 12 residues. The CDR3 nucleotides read TGTGCCAGCAGTCAGATGGATTCACCCCTCCACTTT. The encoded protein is CASSQMDSPLHF.

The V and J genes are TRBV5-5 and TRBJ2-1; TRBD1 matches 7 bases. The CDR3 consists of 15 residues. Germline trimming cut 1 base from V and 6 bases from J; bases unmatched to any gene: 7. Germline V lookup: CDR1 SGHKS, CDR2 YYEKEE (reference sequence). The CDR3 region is CASSLSQGSSNEQFF. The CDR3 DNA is TGTGCCAGCAGCTTGTCACAGGGGAGCTCCAATGAGCAGTTCTTC.

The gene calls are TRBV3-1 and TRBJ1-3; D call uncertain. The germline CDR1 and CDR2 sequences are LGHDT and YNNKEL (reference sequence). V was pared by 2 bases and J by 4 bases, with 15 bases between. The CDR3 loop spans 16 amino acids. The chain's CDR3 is CASSQTETGAGNTIYF. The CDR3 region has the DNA TGTGCCAGCAGCCAAACTGAAACGGGTGCCGGAAACACCATATATTTT.

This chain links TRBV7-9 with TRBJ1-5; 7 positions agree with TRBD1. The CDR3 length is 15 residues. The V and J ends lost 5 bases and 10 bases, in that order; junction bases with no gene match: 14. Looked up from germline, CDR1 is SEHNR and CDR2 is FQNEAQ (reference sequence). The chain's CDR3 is CASSNDRVLNNPQHF. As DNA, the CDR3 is TGTGCCAGCAGCAACGACAGGGTTTTGAATAATCCCCAGCATTTT.

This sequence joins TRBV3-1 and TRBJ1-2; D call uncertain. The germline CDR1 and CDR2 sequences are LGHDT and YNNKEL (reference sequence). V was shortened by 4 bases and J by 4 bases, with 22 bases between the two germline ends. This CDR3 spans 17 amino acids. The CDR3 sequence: CASSPGDTAPFGYGYTF. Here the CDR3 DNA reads TGTGCCAGCAGCCCTGGCGACACAGCCCCTTTCGGCTATGGCTACACCTTC.

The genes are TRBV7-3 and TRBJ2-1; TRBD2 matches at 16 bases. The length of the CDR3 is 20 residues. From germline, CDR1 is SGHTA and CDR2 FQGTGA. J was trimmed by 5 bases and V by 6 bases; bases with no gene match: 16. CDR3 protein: CASSSDQGLAGGPPNNEQFF. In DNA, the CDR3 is TGTGCCAGCAGTTCGGATCAGGGACTAGCGGGAGGGCCACCCAACAATGAGCAGTTCTTC. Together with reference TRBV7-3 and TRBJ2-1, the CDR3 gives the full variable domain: GAGVSQTPSNKVTEKGKYVELRCDPISGHTALYWYRQSLGQGPEFLIYFQGTGAADDSGLPNDRFFAVRPEGSVSTLKIQRTERGDSAVYLCASSSDQGLAGGPPNNEQFFGPGTRLTVL.

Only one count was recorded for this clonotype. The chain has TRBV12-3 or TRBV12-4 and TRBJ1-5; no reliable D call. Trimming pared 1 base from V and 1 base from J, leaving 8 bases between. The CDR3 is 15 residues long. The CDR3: CASSLDASSNQPQHF. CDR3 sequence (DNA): TGTGCCAGCAGTTTAGACGCCAGCAGCAATCAGCCCCAGCATTTT.

Written as DNA, the CDR3 is TGTGCCAGCAGCTTATTGGACAACAGCGCCTCCGAGCAGTACTTC. Its translation: CASSLLDNSASEQYF. J is TRBJ2-7 and V is TRBV11-1; possible D gene TRBD1, 5 bases. Trimming stripped 2 bases from V and 6 bases from J, with 17 bases between. The length of the CDR3 is 15 residues. Looked up from germline, CDR1 is SGHAT and CDR2 is FQDESV (reference sequence).

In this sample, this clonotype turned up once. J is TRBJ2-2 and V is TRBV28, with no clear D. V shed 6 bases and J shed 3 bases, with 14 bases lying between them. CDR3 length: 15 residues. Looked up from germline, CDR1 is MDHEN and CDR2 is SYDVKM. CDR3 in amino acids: CASSPAGPYTGELFF. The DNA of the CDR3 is TGTGCCAGCAGCCCAGCCGGACCGTACACCGGGGAGCTGTTTTTT.

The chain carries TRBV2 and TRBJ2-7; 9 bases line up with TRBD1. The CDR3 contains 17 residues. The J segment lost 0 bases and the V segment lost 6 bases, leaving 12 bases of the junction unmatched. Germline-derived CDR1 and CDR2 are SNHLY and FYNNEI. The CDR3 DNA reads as TGTGCCAGCAGAGCCCCATGGACAGGGGCAAGCTCCTACGAGCAGTACTTC. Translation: CASRAPWTGASSYEQYF.

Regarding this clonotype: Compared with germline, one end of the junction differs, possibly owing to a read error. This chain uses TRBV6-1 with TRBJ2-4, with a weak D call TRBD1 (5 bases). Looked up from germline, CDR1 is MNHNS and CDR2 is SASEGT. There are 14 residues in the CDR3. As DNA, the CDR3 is TGTGCCAGCAGTGAAAAGTCGTGGGGTGACAGACCCCCCTTC. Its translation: CASSEKSWGDRPPF.

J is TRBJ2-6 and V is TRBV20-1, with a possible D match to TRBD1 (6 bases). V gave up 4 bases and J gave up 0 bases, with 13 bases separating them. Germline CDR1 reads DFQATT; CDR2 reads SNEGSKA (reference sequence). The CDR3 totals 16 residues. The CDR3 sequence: CSATGEQPSGANVLTF. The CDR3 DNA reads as TGCAGTGCTACAGGGGAGCAGCCCTCTGGGGCCAACGTCCTGACTTTC.

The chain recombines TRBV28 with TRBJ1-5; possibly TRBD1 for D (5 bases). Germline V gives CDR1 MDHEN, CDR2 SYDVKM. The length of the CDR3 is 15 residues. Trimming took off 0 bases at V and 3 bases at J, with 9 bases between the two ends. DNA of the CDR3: TGTGCCAGCAGTTTATGGGGGGATGACAATCAGCCCCAGCATTTT. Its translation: CASSLWGDDNQPQHF.

CDR3 DNA: TGTGCCAGCAGTGAAGGGGGCAGGGGGCAGATGGACACTGAAGCTTTCTTT. It is translated as CASSEGGRGQMDTEAFF. The chain is built from TRBV13 and TRBJ1-1; 8 bases are shared with TRBD1. This CDR3 has 17 amino acids. Germline loops: CDR1 PRHDT, CDR2 FYEKMQ (reference sequence). The junction had 15 bases not matched to a gene; V was cut back by 6 bases and J by 3 bases.

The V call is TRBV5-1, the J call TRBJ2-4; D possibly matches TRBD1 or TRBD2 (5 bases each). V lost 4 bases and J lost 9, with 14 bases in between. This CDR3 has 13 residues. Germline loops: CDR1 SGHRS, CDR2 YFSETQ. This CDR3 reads CASSPPGSSIQYF. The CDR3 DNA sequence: TGCGCCAGCAGCCCTCCAGGGAGTAGCATTCAGTACTTC.

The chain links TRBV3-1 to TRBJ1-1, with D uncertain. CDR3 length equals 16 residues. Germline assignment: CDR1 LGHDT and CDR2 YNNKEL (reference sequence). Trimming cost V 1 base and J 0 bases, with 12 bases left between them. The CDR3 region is CASSQGFGDLNTEAFF. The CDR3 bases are TGTGCCAGCAGCCAAGGATTCGGAGACTTGAACACTGAAGCTTTCTTT. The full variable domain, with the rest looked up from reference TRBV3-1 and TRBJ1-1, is DTAVSQTPKYLVTQMGNDKSIKCEQNLGHDTMYWYKQDSKKFLKIMFSYNNKELIINETVPNRFSPKSPDKAHLNLHINSLELGDSAVYFCASSQGFGDLNTEAFFGQGTRLTVV.

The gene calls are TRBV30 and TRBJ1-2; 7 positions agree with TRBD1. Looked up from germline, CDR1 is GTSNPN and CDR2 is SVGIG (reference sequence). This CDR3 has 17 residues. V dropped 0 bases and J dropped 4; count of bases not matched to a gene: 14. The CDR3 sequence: CAWSVLRATGSFYGYTF. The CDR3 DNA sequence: TGTGCCTGGAGTGTATTACGGGCGACAGGGTCGTTCTATGGCTACACCTTC. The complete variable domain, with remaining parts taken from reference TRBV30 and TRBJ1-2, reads SQTIHQWPATLVQPVGSPLSLECTVEGTSNPNLYWYRQAAGRGLQLLFYSVGIGQISSEVPQNLSASRPQDRQFILSSKKLLLSDSGFYLCAWSVLRATGSFYGYTFGSGTRLTVV.

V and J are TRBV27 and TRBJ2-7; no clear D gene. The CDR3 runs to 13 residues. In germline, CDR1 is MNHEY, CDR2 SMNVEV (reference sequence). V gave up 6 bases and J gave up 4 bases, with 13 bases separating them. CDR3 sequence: CASSFGVQYEQYF. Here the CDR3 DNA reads TGTGCCAGCAGCTTTGGAGTCCAGTACGAGCAGTACTTC.

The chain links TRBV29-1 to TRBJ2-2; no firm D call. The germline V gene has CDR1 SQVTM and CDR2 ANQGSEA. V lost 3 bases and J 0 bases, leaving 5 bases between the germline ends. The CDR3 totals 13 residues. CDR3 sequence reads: CSVEQANTGELFF. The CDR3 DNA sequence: TGCAGCGTTGAGCAGGCGAACACCGGGGAGCTGTTTTTT.

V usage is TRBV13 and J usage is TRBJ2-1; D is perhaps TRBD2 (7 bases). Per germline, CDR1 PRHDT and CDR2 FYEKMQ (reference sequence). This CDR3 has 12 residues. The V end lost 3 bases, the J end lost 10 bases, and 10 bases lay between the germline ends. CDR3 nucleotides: TGTGCCAGCAGCTTCGGGGGGCCGGAGCAGTTCTTC. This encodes CASSFGGPEQFF.

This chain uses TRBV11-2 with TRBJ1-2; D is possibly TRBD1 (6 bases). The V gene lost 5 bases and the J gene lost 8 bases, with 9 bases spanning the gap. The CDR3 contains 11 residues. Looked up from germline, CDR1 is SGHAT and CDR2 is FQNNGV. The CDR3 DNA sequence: TGTGCCAGCAGCGAGGGGGAAGGCTACACCTTC. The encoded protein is CASSEGEGYTF.

CDR3: CASSFSQDRETYEQYF. The CDR3, as DNA: TGCGCCAGCAGCTTTTCCCAAGACAGGGAAACCTACGAGCAGTACTTC. The genes are TRBV5-1 and TRBJ2-7; TRBD1 aligns across 7 bases. V shed 2 bases and J 2 bases; nucleotides not matched to a gene: 10. Germline lookup yields CDR1 SGHRS and CDR2 YFSETQ. The CDR3 sequence is 16 residues long.

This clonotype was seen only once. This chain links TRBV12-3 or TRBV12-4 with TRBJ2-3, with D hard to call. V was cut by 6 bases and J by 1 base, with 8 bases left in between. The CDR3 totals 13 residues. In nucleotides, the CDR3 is TGTGCCAGCAGCTACGGTGGCACAGATACGCAGTATTTT. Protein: CASSYGGTDTQYF.

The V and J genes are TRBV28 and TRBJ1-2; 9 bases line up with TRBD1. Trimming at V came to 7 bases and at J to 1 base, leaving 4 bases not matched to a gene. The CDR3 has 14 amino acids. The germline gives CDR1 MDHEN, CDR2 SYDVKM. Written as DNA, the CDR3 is TGTGCCAGCATATCGGGACAGGGTAACTATGGCTACACCTTC. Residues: CASISGQGNYGYTF.

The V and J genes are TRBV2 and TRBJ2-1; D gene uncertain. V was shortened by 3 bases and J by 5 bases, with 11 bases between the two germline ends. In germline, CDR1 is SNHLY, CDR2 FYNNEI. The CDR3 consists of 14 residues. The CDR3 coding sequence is TGTGCCAGCAGTGAGTATCGGCAGAACAATGAGCAGTTCTTC. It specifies CASSEYRQNNEQFF.

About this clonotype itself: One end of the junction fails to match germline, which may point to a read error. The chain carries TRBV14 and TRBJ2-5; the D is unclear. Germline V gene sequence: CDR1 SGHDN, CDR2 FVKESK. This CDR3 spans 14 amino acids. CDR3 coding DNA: TGTGCCAGCAGCCAAGGATTTTTCCAAGGGACCCAGTACTTC. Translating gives CASSQGFFQGTQYF.

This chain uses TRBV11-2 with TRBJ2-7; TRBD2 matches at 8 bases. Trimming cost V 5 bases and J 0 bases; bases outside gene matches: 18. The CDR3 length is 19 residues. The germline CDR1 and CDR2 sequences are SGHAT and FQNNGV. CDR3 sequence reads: CASSTGGLAATSSSYEQYF. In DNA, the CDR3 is TGTGCCAGCAGCACGGGAGGACTAGCCGCAACCTCTAGCTCCTACGAGCAGTACTTC.